The 9 T cell receptor beta chains below come from one sample, sequenced in a study of T-cell memory formation after mild COVID-19. MiXCR was run by TCRdb on the 5' RACE reads, yielding one entry per CDR3 protein. The data show 300,000 to 400,000 distinct CDR3 sequences, around an eighth seen once. The sequenced sample consisted of PBMCs or a T cell subset sorted from them (not recorded which). The receptors originated from a man aged 18 to 29 who had mild COVID-19 (a few samples of this study predate the infection). Cell type and time point are not known.

The rearrangement uses TRBV11-2 and TRBJ2-1; the match to TRBD2 covers 14 bases. This CDR3 spans 14 amino acids. Germline V gene lookup returns CDR1 SGHAT and CDR2 FQNNGV. Trimming cost V 6 bases and J 14 bases; bases outside gene matches: 9. DNA for the CDR3: TGTGCCAGCAGAGGACTAGCGGGGGGCCCTGGGGAGTTCTTC. It encodes CASRGLAGGPGEFF.

This clonotype was seen at least ten times. V and J are TRBV7-2 and TRBJ2-7; 12 nucleotides match TRBD2. Germline values: CDR1 SGHTA, CDR2 FQGNSA. V shed 5 bases and J 7 bases; nucleotides not matched to a gene: 15. CDR3 length equals 17 residues. The CDR3 DNA reads TGTGCCAGCAGCCGTGAACGGGGACTAGCGGGCCCGGGGGAGCAGTACTTC. Amino acid sequence: CASSRERGLAGPGEQYF. Full variable domain (rest looked up from reference TRBV7-2 and TRBJ2-7): GAGVSQSPSNKVTEKGKDVELRCDPISGHTALYWYRQSLGQGLEFLIYFQGNSAPDKSGLPSDRFSAERTGGSVSTLTIQRTQQEDSAVYLCASSRERGLAGPGEQYFGPGTRLTVT.

The chain has TRBV7-9 and TRBJ2-2, with TRBD1 matching over 7 bases. The CDR3 length is 14 residues. CDR1 is SEHNR, CDR2 FQNEAQ, per germline (reference sequence). The V and J ends lost 6 bases and 3 bases, in that order; junction bases with no gene match: 4. CDR3 coding DNA: TGTGCCAGCAGACTTGGGACAGACACCGGGGAGCTGTTTTTT. Its protein is CASRLGTDTGELFF.

The chain employs TRBV20-1 and TRBJ2-5; D could derive from TRBD1 or TRBD2 (6 bases each). V shed 5 bases and J shed 5 bases, with 18 bases lying between them. The length of the CDR3 is 14 residues. Germline CDR1 and CDR2: DFQATT and SNEGSKA (reference sequence). The CDR3 protein is CSADRDMEGETQYF. CDR3 in DNA: TGCAGTGCTGACCGGGACATGGAGGGGGAGACCCAGTACTTC.

The rearrangement joins TRBV18 to TRBJ1-1, with a weak D call TRBD1 (5 bases). V lost 6 bases to trimming and J lost 3 bases, with 14 bases between them. The CDR3 loop spans 14 amino acids. Germline V gene sequence: CDR1 KGHSH, CDR2 LQKENI. The CDR3 loop is CASSPGMEHTEAFF. The CDR3 coding sequence is TGTGCCAGCTCCCCAGGGATGGAACACACTGAAGCTTTCTTT.

CDR3 coding DNA: TGTGCCAGCAGTGAAGTATCGCTGAACACTGAAGCTTTCTTT. Translated: CASSEVSLNTEAFF. This rearrangement joins TRBV6-1 to TRBJ1-1, with D unclear. Germline V gives CDR1 MNHNS, CDR2 SASEGT. V was trimmed by 1 base and J by 0 bases, leaving 6 bases between them. CDR3 length equals 14 residues.

This clonotype turned up a few times. J is TRBJ2-2 and V is TRBV10-3; 9 bases fit TRBD2. The trim removed 4 bases at V and 5 bases at J, leaving 5 bases unmatched. This CDR3 contains 15 residues. CDR1 ENHRY and CDR2 SYGVKD come from the germline V gene. CDR3 coding DNA: TGTGCCATCAGTGGGGGACTAGCAAGAACCGGGGAGCTGTTTTTT. This codes for CAISGGLARTGELFF.

The chain employs TRBV9 and TRBJ2-3, with 7 bases lining up with TRBD2. The CDR3 is 14 residues long. The V segment lost 3 bases and the J segment 0 bases; nucleotides outside the gene matches: 1. Germline values: CDR1 SGDLS, CDR2 YYNGEE. The CDR3 is CASSGSGSTDTQYF. The CDR3 region has the DNA TGTGCCAGCAGCGGTAGCGGGAGCACAGATACGCAGTATTTT.

This clonotype was recorded a few times. The rearrangement uses TRBV5-1 and TRBJ1-1, with 8 bases matching TRBD1. The V and J ends lost 5 bases and 0 bases, in that order; junction bases with no gene match: 9. Germline V CDR1 and CDR2: SGHRS, YFSETQ. The CDR3 has 16 amino acids. The chain's CDR3 is CASRTSGGFMNTEAFF. In nucleotides, the CDR3 is TGCGCCAGCAGGACATCAGGGGGCTTCATGAACACTGAAGCTTTCTTT.